The 30 T cell receptor beta chains reported below all come from one sample, sequenced in a study of blood T cell repertoires in COVID-19. Profiled with immunoSEQ multiplex PCR; TCRdb holds only in-frame clones, not every one. The table shows 250,000 to 350,000 clones, with less than 85% occurring only once. The sequencing input was peripheral blood. These receptors were collected from a human donor with COVID-19, enrolled during active disease. The donor label of this sample is uncertain.

The CDR3 here is CAISEPGAGESTGELFF. For the CDR3, the DNA is TGTGCCATCAGTGAGCCTGGAGCGGGAGAAAGCACCGGGGAGCTGTTTTTT. The rearrangement joins TRBV10-3 to TRBJ2-2; 8 nucleotides match TRBD2. This CDR3 spans 17 amino acids. Per the germline V gene, CDR1 is ENHRY and CDR2 is SYGVKD. With V trimmed by 2 bases and J by 4 bases, 9 bases remained unmatched.

This rearrangement joins TRBV6-6 to TRBJ2-4; D perhaps matches TRBD1 (6 bases). The V gene's germline CDR1 is MNHNY and CDR2 SVGAGI (reference sequence). The CDR3 is 13 amino acids. The V and J ends lost 3 bases and 5 bases respectively, with 8 bases between them. The CDR3: CASSYPGENIQYF. The CDR3 DNA reads TGTGCCAGCAGTTATCCAGGGGAAAACATTCAGTACTTC.

The gene calls are TRBV5-3 and TRBJ2-7, with D perhaps TRBD2 (5 bases). TRBV5-3 is an open reading frame whose function is uncertain. The CDR3 is 14 residues long. Deletions cut 1 base from V and 5 bases from J, with 13 bases between. In nucleotides, the CDR3 is TGTGCCAGAAGCTTGTCGGGATTGGCAAACGAGCAGTACTTC. Its protein product is CARSLSGLANEQYF.

The rearrangement joins TRBV7-2 to TRBJ2-2; 14 bases agree with TRBD2. After removal of 5 bases from V and 5 bases from J, the junction contained 10 bases not matched to a gene. This CDR3 is 18 amino acids long. The germline V gene encodes CDR1 SGHTA and CDR2 FQGNSA. CDR3 sequence: CASSVTGTSGRQTGELFF. Here the CDR3 DNA reads TGTGCCAGCAGCGTCACCGGGACTAGCGGGAGACAAACCGGGGAGCTGTTTTTT.

This sequence joins TRBV5-7 and TRBJ1-6; possibly TRBD1 for D (6 bases). TRBV5-7 is recorded as an ORF, its role being uncertain. The V gene lost 3 bases and the J gene lost 10 bases, with 11 bases spanning the gap. The CDR3 extends over 13 amino acids. CDR3 nucleotides: TGTGCCAGCAGCTCTCGACAGGTCTCACCCCTCCACTTT. Protein product: CASSSRQVSPLHF.

This chain links TRBV7-9 with TRBJ2-1; perhaps TRBD2 as D (5 bases). Germline CDR1 SEHNR, CDR2 FQNEAQ (reference sequence). The ends were cut back, 5 bases at V and 6 bases at J, with 17 bases in the middle. There are 15 residues in the CDR3. The CDR3 sequence is CASSARTPGINEQFF. The CDR3 DNA follows: TGTGCCAGCAGCGCTCGGACTCCTGGGATCAATGAGCAGTTCTTC.

The J gene is TRBJ2-5, the V gene TRBV6-5; TRBD2 aligns across 12 bases. V gave up 7 bases and J gave up 4 bases; unmatched junction bases: 4. Germline V lookup: CDR1 MNHEY, CDR2 SVGAGI. CDR3 length: 14 residues. The CDR3 nucleotides are TGTGCCAGCATGACTAGCGGGAGTGGAGAGACCCAGTACTTC. It encodes CASMTSGSGETQYF.

This clone was seen only once. The chain couples TRBV6-6 to TRBJ2-3; D is perhaps TRBD1 (7 bases). Per the germline V gene, CDR1 is MNHNY and CDR2 is SVGAGI (reference sequence). The CDR3 length is 12 residues. The V gene lost 6 bases and the J gene lost 14 bases, with 18 bases spanning the gap. This CDR3 reads CASREGGAGGYF. As DNA, the CDR3 is TGTGCCAGCAGGGAGGGTGGCGCAGGGGGGTATTTT.

The rearrangement joins TRBV30 to TRBJ1-1; TRBD1 aligns across 7 bases. Germline V gives CDR1 GTSNPN, CDR2 SVGIG (reference sequence). The length of the CDR3 is 17 residues. The V and J ends lost 3 bases and 1 base, in that order; junction bases with no gene match: 14. CDR3 in DNA: TGTGCCTGGAGACCGAAAACAGGGGTCGGGGAGAACACTGAAGCTTTCTTT. Its translation is CAWRPKTGVGENTEAFF.

This clone has a single count. The V call is TRBV28, the J call TRBJ1-1, with TRBD1 as a possible D gene (6 bases). This CDR3 spans 15 amino acids. V shed 9 bases and J shed 3 bases, with 20 bases lying between them. Germline CDR1 and CDR2: MDHEN and SYDVKM. CDR3: CASMVRGSWYTEAFF. CDR3 DNA sequence: TGTGCCAGTATGGTCAGGGGCTCGTGGTACACTGAAGCTTTCTTT.

The V and J genes are TRBV19 and TRBJ1-1; tentatively, D is TRBD1 (6 bases). Per the germline V gene, CDR1 is LNHDA and CDR2 is SQIVND (reference sequence). V lost 2 bases and J lost 4, with 11 bases in between. CDR3 size: 14 residues. The chain's CDR3 is CASSIQGLSTEAFF. CDR3 DNA sequence: TGTGCCAGTAGTATACAGGGGCTTAGCACTGAAGCTTTCTTT.

This clone was detected once. The chain employs TRBV5-6 and TRBJ2-7, with TRBD1 matching over 9 bases. Germline CDR1 reads SGHDT; CDR2 reads YYEEEE. The CDR3 is 15 residues long. Trimming cost V 0 bases and J 5 bases; bases outside gene matches: 6. CDR3 loop: CASSLGDRVHHEQYF. The DNA for the CDR3 is TGTGCCAGCAGCTTGGGGGACAGGGTACATCACGAGCAGTACTTC. The full variable domain, rest sourced from reference TRBV5-6 and TRBJ2-7, is DAGVTQSPTHLIKTRGQQVTLRCSPKSGHDTVSWYQQALGQGPQFIFQYYEEEERQRGNFPDRFSGHQFPNYSSELNVNALLLGDSALYLCASSLGDRVHHEQYFGPGTRLTVT.

As DNA, the CDR3 is TGTGCCAGCAGGAGGACAGGGGGCAGTGAAAAACTGTTTTTT. The encoded protein is CASRRTGGSEKLFF. The rearrangement joins TRBV5-8 to TRBJ1-4, with TRBD1 matching 11 bases. The V gene end was trimmed by 5 bases and the J gene end by 7 bases; junction bases not matched to a gene: 4. CDR1 is SGHTS and CDR2 is YDEGEE in the germline V gene. The CDR3 sequence is 14 residues long.

This chain uses TRBV11-1 with TRBJ2-7; 9 bases agree with TRBD1. The J segment lost 2 bases and the V segment lost 3 bases, leaving 8 bases of the junction unmatched. The germline CDR1 and CDR2 sequences are SGHAT and FQDESV (reference sequence). This CDR3 comprises 16 residues. The CDR3 loop reads CASSLDRGPSPYEQYF. The CDR3, as DNA: TGTGCCAGCAGCTTGGACAGGGGTCCCTCTCCCTACGAGCAGTACTTC.

The gene calls are TRBV5-6 and TRBJ1-2; tentatively, D is TRBD1 (5 bases). CDR1 SGHDT and CDR2 YYEEEE come from the germline V gene. CDR3 length: 15 amino acids. Trimming pared 1 base from V and 0 bases from J, leaving 10 bases between. The CDR3 here is CASSLIGASNYGYTF. The CDR3 nucleotides are TGTGCCAGCAGCTTGATTGGGGCCTCTAACTATGGCTACACCTTC.

The chain is built from TRBV13 and TRBJ1-3, with D unclear. The germline V gene encodes CDR1 PRHDT and CDR2 FYEKMQ (reference sequence). The V end lost 5 bases, the J end lost 3 bases, and 8 bases lay between the germline ends. The CDR3 totals 13 residues. CDR3 in DNA: TGTGCCAGCAGCCCTACTGATGGAAACACCATATATTTT. It is translated as CASSPTDGNTIYF. The whole variable domain, remainder taken from reference TRBV13 and TRBJ1-3, is AAGVIQSPRHLIKEKRETATLKCYPIPRHDTVYWYQQGPGQDPQFLISFYEKMQSDKGSIPDRFSAQQFSDYHSELNMSSLELGDSALYFCASSPTDGNTIYFGEGSWLTVV.

The chain couples TRBV25-1 to TRBJ1-1; D is unresolved. CDR3 length: 15 residues. Looked up from germline, CDR1 is MGHDK and CDR2 is SYGVNS. Between the trimmed V and J ends, which lost 3 bases and 4 bases, there was a span of 15 bases. The CDR3 spells CASSDDFLGGTEAFF. The CDR3 DNA reads as TGTGCCAGCAGTGATGACTTCCTAGGAGGCACTGAAGCTTTCTTT.

V usage is TRBV28 and J usage is TRBJ1-6; 7 nucleotides agree with TRBD1. Trimming removed 5 bases from V and 0 bases from J; junction bases left unmatched: 13. This CDR3 is 19 amino acids long. Germline V gene lookup returns CDR1 MDHEN and CDR2 SYDVKM. CDR3 nucleotide sequence: TGTGCCAGCAGTCCAGGACAGGCCCGCCCTAGCTCCTATAATTCACCCCTCCACTTT. It yields the protein CASSPGQARPSSYNSPLHF. Full variable domain (remainder filled in from reference TRBV28 and TRBJ1-6): DVKVTQSSRYLVKRTGEKVFLECVQDMDHENMFWYRQDPGLGLRLIYFSYDVKMKEKGDIPEGYSVSREKKERFSLILESASTNQTSMYLCASSPGQARPSSYNSPLHFGNGTRLTVT.

The chain recombines TRBV6-5 with TRBJ1-5, with 8 bases aligning to TRBD1. Germline assignment: CDR1 MNHEY and CDR2 SVGAGI. The ends lost 5 bases at V and 9 bases at J; junction bases unmatched: 6. CDR3 size: 13 residues. Here the CDR3 DNA reads TGTGCCAGCAGTCCCAGGGGGCGCGGGCCCCAGCATTTT. Its protein product is CASSPRGRGPQHF.

V is TRBV5-1 and J is TRBJ2-5; D possibly corresponds to TRBD2 (8 bases). Germline values: CDR1 SGHRS, CDR2 YFSETQ. This CDR3 is built from 18 residues. V lost 4 bases and J lost 2, with 24 bases in between. The CDR3 sequence: CASSPIRGGGRLQETQYF. CDR3 bases: TGCGCCAGCAGCCCCATTAGAGGGGGCGGGAGGCTTCAAGAGACCCAGTACTTC.

This chain links TRBV10-2 with TRBJ2-4; TRBD2 matches 11 bases. Germline lookup yields CDR1 WSHSY and CDR2 SAAADI. V gave up 1 base and J gave up 9 bases; unmatched junction bases: 8. CDR3 size: 16 residues. CDR3 amino acids: CASSEFSSGRSGIQYF. As DNA, the CDR3 is TGCGCCAGCAGTGAGTTTTCTAGCGGGAGGTCGGGCATTCAGTACTTC.

This chain joins TRBV7-2 and TRBJ1-1; 8 positions agree with TRBD1. J was trimmed by 4 bases and V by 1 base; bases with no gene match: 8. The germline V gene has CDR1 SGHTA and CDR2 FQGNSA. This CDR3 is built from 16 residues. The CDR3 sequence is CASSLDRQGFGTEAFF. Here the CDR3 DNA reads TGTGCCAGCAGCTTAGATAGACAGGGGTTTGGCACTGAAGCTTTCTTT.

The gene calls are TRBV4-3 and TRBJ2-7, with D possibly being TRBD2 (7 bases). The germline gives CDR1 LGHNA, CDR2 YSLEER. The V gene lost 1 base and the J gene lost 4 bases, with 20 bases spanning the gap. The CDR3 totals 17 residues. Here the CDR3 DNA reads TGCGCCAGCAGCCAAGGGCGAGATCGGGGGAGGGGGTACGAGCAGTACTTC. Amino acid sequence: CASSQGRDRGRGYEQYF.

CDR3 loop: CASSLDGTGNTEAFF. CDR3 nucleotides: TGTGCCAGCAGCTTAGATGGGACAGGGAACACTGAAGCTTTCTTT. The rearrangement uses TRBV7-2 and TRBJ1-1, with 8 nucleotides matching TRBD1. The V segment lost 1 base and the J segment 1 base; nucleotides outside the gene matches: 2. The germline gives CDR1 SGHTA, CDR2 FQGNSA. The CDR3 extends over 15 amino acids.

This chain connects TRBV5-1 to TRBJ2-3; TRBD1 agrees at 7 bases. Germline lookup yields CDR1 SGHRS and CDR2 YFSETQ. V dropped 0 bases and J dropped 2; count of bases not matched to a gene: 3. The length of the CDR3 is 15 residues. CDR3 amino acids: CASSLDRGATDTQYF. In nucleotides, the CDR3 is TGCGCCAGCAGCTTGGACAGGGGAGCCACAGATACGCAGTATTTT.

This clone has more than one count but fewer than ten. The chain couples TRBV5-6 to TRBJ2-1, with 8 bases that match TRBD2. The trim removed 0 bases at V and 2 bases at J, leaving 1 base unmatched. The CDR3 spans 15 residues. CDR1 SGHDT and CDR2 YYEEEE come from the germline V gene. The CDR3: CASSLELAAYNEQFF. The CDR3, as DNA: TGTGCCAGCAGCTTGGAACTAGCGGCCTACAATGAGCAGTTCTTC.

This chain joins TRBV5-1 and TRBJ2-2; 11 nucleotides align to TRBD1. The length of the CDR3 is 18 residues. V was clipped by 4 bases and J by 6 bases; unmatched bases: 14. Germline-derived CDR1 and CDR2 are SGHRS and YFSETQ. In DNA, the CDR3 is TGCGCCAGCAGCCGTGACGGACAGGGGGCGACCATTGCCGGGGAGCTGTTTTTT. Amino acids: CASSRDGQGATIAGELFF. The complete variable domain, with remaining parts taken from reference TRBV5-1 and TRBJ2-2, reads KAGVTQTPRYLIKTRGQQVTLSCSPISGHRSVSWYQQTPGQGLQFLFEYFSETQRNKGNFPGRFSGRQFSNSRSEMNVSTLELGDSALYLCASSRDGQGATIAGELFFGEGSRLTVL.

In its sample, this clone was seen a few times. This CDR3 reads CASSDTSGLAYEQYF. In DNA, the CDR3 is TGTGCCAGCAGTGATACTAGCGGGTTAGCCTACGAGCAGTACTTC. The rearrangement joins TRBV25-1 to TRBJ2-7, with 9 bases fitting TRBD2. This CDR3 has 15 amino acids. V shed 3 bases, J shed 2 bases, and the junction held 5 bases outside the gene matches. Germline loops: CDR1 MGHDK, CDR2 SYGVNS.

The chain links TRBV7-3 to TRBJ2-1; 8 bases line up with TRBD2. The germline V gene has CDR1 SGHTA and CDR2 FQGTGA. The CDR3 runs 15 residues. V shed 4 bases, J shed 10 bases, and the junction held 12 bases outside the gene matches. CDR3 nucleotides: TGTGCCAGCAGCTCCGGACTAGCTGCCGCCGCGGAGCAGTTCTTC. Its protein product is CASSSGLAAAAEQFF.

The chain is built from TRBV5-1 and TRBJ2-2, with 9 bases fitting TRBD1. From germline, CDR1 is SGHRS and CDR2 YFSETQ. CDR3 size: 14 residues. Trimming took 4 bases from V and 3 from J; bases not matched to a gene: 1. CDR3 protein: CASSGDRDTGELFF. Written as DNA, the CDR3 is TGCGCCAGCAGCGGGGACAGGGACACCGGGGAGCTGTTTTTT.